A single T cell receptor (beta chain) is shown here with its context. This sample stems from a study of T cells in Graves' hyperthyroidism and ophthalmopathy. Researchers amplified the TCR beta CDR3 regions from RNA transcripts. Initially, a first-round RT-PCR of the TCR CDR3 employed the HTBI primer set. Each CDR3 protein gets one entry after TCRdb re-called the multiplex PCR reads with MiXCR. Among 500,000 to 750,000 distinct CDR3 sequences, about 14% were seen once, and the ten largest hold more than 6%. The specimen was blood. The receptor was derived from a woman aged 18 to 35 with Graves' ophthalmopathy.

The CDR3 loop is CASSSRPEDTQYF. The CDR3 coding sequence is TGCGCCAGCAGCTCCCGACCGGAAGATACGCAGTATTTT. The rearrangement joins TRBV5-1 to TRBJ2-3, with unresolved D. This CDR3 is 13 amino acids long. Trimming took 3 bases from V and 5 from J, leaving 10 bases between them. Germline V gene sequence: CDR1 SGHRS, CDR2 YFSETQ.